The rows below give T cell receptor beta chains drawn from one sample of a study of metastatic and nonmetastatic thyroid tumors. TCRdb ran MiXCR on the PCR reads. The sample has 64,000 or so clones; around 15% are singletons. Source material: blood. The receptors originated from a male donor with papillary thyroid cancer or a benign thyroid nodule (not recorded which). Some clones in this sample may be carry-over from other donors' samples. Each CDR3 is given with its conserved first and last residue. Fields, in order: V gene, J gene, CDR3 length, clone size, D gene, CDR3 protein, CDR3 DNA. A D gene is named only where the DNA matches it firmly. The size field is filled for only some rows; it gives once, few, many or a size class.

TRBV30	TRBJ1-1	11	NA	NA	CAWNRDTEAFF	TGTGCCTGGAATAGGGACACTGAAGCTTTCTTT
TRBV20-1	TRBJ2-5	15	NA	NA	CSASPPAGQKETQYF	TGCAGTGCTAGTCCCCCAGCGGGTCAAAAAGAGACCCAGTACTTC
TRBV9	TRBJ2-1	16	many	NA	CASSVAHGSTYNEQFF	TGTGCCAGCAGCGTAGCCCACGGGAGTACCTACAATGAGCAGTTCTTC
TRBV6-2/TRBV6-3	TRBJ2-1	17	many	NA	CASSYPMVGTTYNEQFF	TGTGCCAGCAGTTACCCGATGGTCGGGACCACCTACAATGAGCAGTTCTTC
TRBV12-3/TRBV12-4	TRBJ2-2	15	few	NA	CASSPGTGNTGELFF	TGTGCCAGCAGTCCCGGTACAGGTAACACCGGTGAGCTGTTTTTT
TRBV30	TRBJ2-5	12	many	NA	CAWSVRMETQYF	TGTGCCTGGAGTGTACGGATGGAGACCCAGTACTTC
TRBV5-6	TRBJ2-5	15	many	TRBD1	CASSLGQTGSETQYF	TGTGCCAGCAGCTTGGGTCAGACAGGGTCAGAGACCCAGTACTTC
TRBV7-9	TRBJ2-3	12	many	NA	CADSWGTDTQYF	TGTGCCGACTCATGGGGAACAGATACGCAGTATTTT
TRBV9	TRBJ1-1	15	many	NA	CASSVVKGVNTEAFF	TGTGCCAGCAGCGTAGTAAAGGGGGTAAACACTGAAGCTTTCTTT
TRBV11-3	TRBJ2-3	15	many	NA	CASSLGGTLRDTQYF	TGTGCCAGCAGCTTAGGCGGGACTCTGAGAGATACGCAGTATTTT
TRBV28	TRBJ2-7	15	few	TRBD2	CASTPPGGGWYEQYF	TGTGCTAGCACCCCCCCGGGAGGGGGGTGGTACGAGCAGTACTTC
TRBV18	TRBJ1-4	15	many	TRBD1	CASSLMGQANEKLFF	TGTGCCAGCTCTCTGATGGGACAGGCAAATGAAAAACTGTTTTTT
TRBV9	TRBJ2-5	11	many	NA	CASSPPETQYF	TGTGCCAGCAGTCCACCGGAGACCCAGTACTTC
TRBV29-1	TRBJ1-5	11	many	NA	CSSQWGQPQHF	TGCAGCTCACAATGGGGTCAGCCCCAGCATTTT
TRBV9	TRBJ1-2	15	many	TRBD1	CASSAGGTVNYGYTF	TGTGCCAGCAGCGCCGGGGGGACAGTCAACTATGGCTACACCTTC
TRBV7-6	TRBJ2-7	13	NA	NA	CASSLLGSNEQYF	TGTGCCAGCAGCTTACTGGGGTCCAACGAGCAGTACTTC
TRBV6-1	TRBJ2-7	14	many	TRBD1	CASSLGQGLDEQYF	TGTGCCAGCAGTTTGGGACAGGGGCTCGACGAGCAGTACTTC
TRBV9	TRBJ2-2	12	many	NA	CASSGPHGELFF	TGTGCCAGCAGCGGCCCTCACGGGGAGCTGTTTTTT
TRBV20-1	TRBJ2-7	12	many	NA	CSARGASYEQYF	TGCAGTGCTAGAGGGGCCTCCTACGAGCAGTACTTC
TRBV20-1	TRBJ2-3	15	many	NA	CSASGTRDLTDTQYF	TGCAGTGCATCCGGGACAAGGGACCTCACAGATACGCAGTATTTT
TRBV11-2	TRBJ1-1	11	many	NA	CASSLDAEAFF	TGTGCCAGCAGCTTGGACGCTGAAGCTTTCTTT
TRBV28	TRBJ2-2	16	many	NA	CASSLSGSSSTGELFF	TGTGCCAGCAGTTTATCCGGGAGTTCAAGCACCGGGGAGCTGTTTTTT
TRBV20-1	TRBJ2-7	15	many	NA	CSAILTTGTYGEQYF	TGCAGTGCTATCCTGACAACAGGGACCTATGGAGAGCAGTACTTC
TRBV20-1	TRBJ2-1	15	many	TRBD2	CSATFSGPRVNEQFF	TGCAGTGCCACCTTTAGCGGGCCCCGGGTCAATGAGCAGTTCTTC
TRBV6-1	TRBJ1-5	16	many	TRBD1	CASSERTGGSNQPQHF	TGTGCCAGCAGTGAACGGACAGGGGGAAGCAATCAGCCCCAGCATTTT
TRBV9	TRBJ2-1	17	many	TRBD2	CASSPHKFSGGSNEQFF	TGTGCCAGCAGCCCTCATAAATTCTCGGGGGGATCGAATGAGCAGTTCTTC
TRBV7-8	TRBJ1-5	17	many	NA	CASSPGVNRFPNQPQHF	TGTGCCAGCAGCCCGGGAGTGAACAGGTTCCCGAATCAGCCCCAGCATTTT
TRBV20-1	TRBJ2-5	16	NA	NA	CSARDTFRAGQETQYF	TGCAGTGCTAGAGATACCTTCCGGGCGGGCCAAGAGACCCAGTACTTC
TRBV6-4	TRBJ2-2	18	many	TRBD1	CASSNQNPGQGHTGELFF	TGTGCCAGCAGCAACCAAAACCCGGGACAGGGCCATACCGGGGAGCTGTTTTTT
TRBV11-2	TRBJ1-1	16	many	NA	CASSGRQGPMNTEAFF	TGTGCCAGCAGCGGGCGGCAGGGTCCAATGAACACTGAAGCTTTCTTT
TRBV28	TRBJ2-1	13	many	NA	CASSPGGNNEQFF	TGTGCCAGCAGTCCAGGGGGGAACAATGAGCAGTTCTTC
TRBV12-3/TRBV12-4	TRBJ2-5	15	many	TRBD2	CASWGERGGSETQYF	TGTGCCAGCTGGGGGGAGCGGGGGGGCTCAGAGACCCAGTACTTC
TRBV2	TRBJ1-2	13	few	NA	CASSYRVLYGYTF	TGTGCCAGCAGTTACAGGGTACTGTATGGCTACACCTTC
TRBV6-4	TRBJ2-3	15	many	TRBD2	CASSQQTSGTDTQYF	TGTGCCAGCAGTCAACAGACTAGCGGCACAGATACGCAGTATTTT
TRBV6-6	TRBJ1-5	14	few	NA	CASSYGTSNQPQHF	TGTGCCAGCAGTTACGGGACAAGTAATCAGCCCCAGCATTTT
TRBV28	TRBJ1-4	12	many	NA	CASSLIGEKLFF	TGTGCCAGCAGTTTGATTGGGGAAAAACTGTTTTTT
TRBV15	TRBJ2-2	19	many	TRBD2	CATSREDHPWREYTGELFF	TGTGCCACCAGCAGAGAGGACCACCCATGGCGGGAGTACACCGGGGAGCTGTTTTTT
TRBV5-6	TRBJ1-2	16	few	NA	CASSPLLRRPGYGYTF	TGTGCCAGCAGCCCCTTGTTGCGTCGACCGGGATATGGCTACACCTTC
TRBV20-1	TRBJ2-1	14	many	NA	CSARTGGDHNEQFF	TGCAGTGCTAGGACCGGAGGAGATCACAATGAGCAGTTCTTC
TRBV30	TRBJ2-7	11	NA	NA	CAWRTAYIQYF	TGTGCCTGGAGGACAGCCTATATTCAGTACTTC
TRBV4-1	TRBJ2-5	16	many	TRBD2	CASSQEPAGGSETQYF	TGCGCCAGCAGCCAAGAGCCAGCGGGAGGATCAGAGACCCAGTACTTC
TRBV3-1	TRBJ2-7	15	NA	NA	CASSPLGRSSYEQYF	TGTGCCAGCAGCCCCCTGGGGAGGAGCTCCTACGAGCAGTACTTC
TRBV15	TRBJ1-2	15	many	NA	CATSRGAGPIRGYTF	TGTGCCACCAGCAGAGGGGCAGGGCCTATAAGGGGCTACACCTTC
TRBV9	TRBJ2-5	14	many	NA	CASSSGDSVETQYF	TGTGCCAGCAGCTCCGGGGATTCGGTTGAGACCCAGTACTTC
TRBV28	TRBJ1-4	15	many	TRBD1	CASSPGQSTNEKLFF	TGTGCCAGCAGTCCGGGACAGTCAACTAATGAAAAACTGTTTTTT
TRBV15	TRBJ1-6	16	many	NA	CATSRDQRMVRSPLHF	TGTGCCACCAGCAGAGATCAGAGGATGGTGCGTTCACCCCTCCACTTT
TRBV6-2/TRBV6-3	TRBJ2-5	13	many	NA	CASSWAGYETQYF	TGTGCCAGCAGTTGGGCAGGGTACGAGACCCAGTACTTC
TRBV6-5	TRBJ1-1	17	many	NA	CASSYDSTGDGDTEAFF	TGTGCCAGCAGTTACGACTCAACTGGGGACGGGGACACTGAAGCTTTCTTT
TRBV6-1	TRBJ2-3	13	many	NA	CAFQWGGTDTQYF	TGTGCCTTCCAGTGGGGGGGCACAGATACGCAGTATTTT
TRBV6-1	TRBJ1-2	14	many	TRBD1	CASRGGQVNYGYTF	TGTGCCAGCAGGGGGGGACAGGTTAACTATGGCTACACCTTC
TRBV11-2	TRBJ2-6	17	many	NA	CASSLEGTHSGANVLTF	TGTGCCAGCAGCTTAGAGGGGACACACTCAGGGGCCAACGTCCTGACTTTC
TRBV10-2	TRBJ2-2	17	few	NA	CASSTTHDSGNTGELFF	TGCGCCAGCAGTACAACCCATGACAGTGGTAACACCGGGGAACTGTTTTTT
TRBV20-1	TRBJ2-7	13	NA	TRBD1	CSVPRTGGYEQYF	TGCAGTGTTCCTAGGACAGGGGGTTACGAGCAGTACTTC
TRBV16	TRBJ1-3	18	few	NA	CASSQSIRPRSSGNTIYF	TGTGCCAGCAGCCAATCGATCCGGCCCAGGAGCTCTGGAAACACCATATATTTT
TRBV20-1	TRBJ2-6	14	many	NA	CSANRQPGANVLTF	TGCAGTGCGAACCGACAACCTGGGGCCAACGTCCTGACTTTC
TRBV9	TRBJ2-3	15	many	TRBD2	CVSSVSGTTTDTQYF	TGTGTCAGCAGCGTTTCCGGGACTACAACAGATACGCAGTATTTT
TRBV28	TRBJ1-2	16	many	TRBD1	CASSLSGTGEIYGYTF	TGTGCCAGCAGTTTATCCGGGACAGGGGAAATCTATGGCTACACCTTC
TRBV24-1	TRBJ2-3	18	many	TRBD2	CATSDSDVLAGDADTQYF	TGTGCCACCAGTGATTCGGACGTACTAGCGGGAGACGCAGATACGCAGTATTTT